Included here is one T cell receptor beta chain sequence, with context. This sample is drawn from a study of technical replicates of blood from a handful of donors. TCRdb's copy holds only in-frame clones and misses some; the assay was immunoSEQ multiplex PCR. The sample lists tens of thousands of clones; more than 75% were seen once. CDR1 is MNHNS and CDR2 is SASEGT in the germline V gene. V dropped 8 bases and J dropped 8; count of bases not matched to a gene: 8. The CDR3 is made up of 14 amino acids. The receptor was derived from a human donor in good health. Some clones in this sample may be carry-over from other donors' samples. The chain carries TRBV6-1 and TRBJ1-4; TRBD1 aligns across 10 bases. The sequenced material came from PBMCs. CDR3 residues: CASLAGTGAEKLFF. CDR3 coding DNA: TGTGCCAGCTTGGCCGGGACAGGGGCCGAAAAACTGTTTTTT.